This T cell receptor (beta chain) came from a study of blood T cell repertoires in COVID-19. About the study: The samples span acute and convalescent COVID-19 from the United States, Italy and Spain.

The CDR3 has 13 amino acids. The V and J ends lost 5 bases and 8 bases, in that order; junction bases with no gene match: 7. Germline-derived CDR1 and CDR2 are MDHEN and SYDVKM. The protocol was immunoSEQ multiplex PCR, while the TCRdb copy is restricted to in-frame clones and leaves out a portion. The data show approximately 70,000 clones, over 75% seen once. The chain couples TRBV28 to TRBJ1-2; 8 nucleotides align to TRBD1. The sample consisted of peripheral blood. The TCR was taken from a man in his fifties or sixties with active COVID-19. The CDR3 coding sequence is TGTGCCAGCAGTGTCAGGGGGCAAGACGGCTACACCTTC. Translating gives CASSVRGQDGYTF.